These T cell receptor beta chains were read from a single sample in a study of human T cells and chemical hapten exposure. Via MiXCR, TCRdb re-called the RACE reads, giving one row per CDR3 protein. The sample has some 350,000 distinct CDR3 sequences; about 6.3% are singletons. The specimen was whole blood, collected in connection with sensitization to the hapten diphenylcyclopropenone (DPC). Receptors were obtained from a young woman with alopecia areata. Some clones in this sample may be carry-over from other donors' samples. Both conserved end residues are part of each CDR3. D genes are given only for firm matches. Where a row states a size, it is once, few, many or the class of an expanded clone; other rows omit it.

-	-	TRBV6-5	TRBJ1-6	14	TGTGCCAGTAATCGGGGCAGAGTTAATTCACCCCTCCACTTT	CASNRGRVNSPLHF
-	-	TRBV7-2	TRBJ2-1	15	TGTGCCAGCAGCCGGGGGAGTAGCTCCTACAATGAGCAGTTCTTC	CASSRGSSSYNEQFF
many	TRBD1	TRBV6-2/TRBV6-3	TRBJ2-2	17	TGTGCCAGCAGTTATGTTCGGGACAGGGGAAACACCGGGGAGCTGTTTTTT	CASSYVRDRGNTGELFF
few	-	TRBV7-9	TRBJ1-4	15	TGTGCCAGCAGCTTAGCGTCCGGGGGCAATGAAAAACTGTTTTTT	CASSLASGGNEKLFF
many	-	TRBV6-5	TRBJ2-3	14	TGTGCCAGCACAGGAGTGACTAGCACAGATACGCAGTATTTT	CASTGVTSTDTQYF
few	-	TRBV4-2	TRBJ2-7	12	TGTGCCAGCAGCCAAGGTACCCACGAGCAGTACTTC	CASSQGTHEQYF
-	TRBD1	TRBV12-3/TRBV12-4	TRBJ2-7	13	TGTGCCAGCACTTTGGGACAGGGCTACGAGCAGTACTTC	CASTLGQGYEQYF
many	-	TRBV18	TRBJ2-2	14	TGTGCCAGCTCGCTAACCACGAACACCGGGGAGCTGTTTTTT	CASSLTTNTGELFF
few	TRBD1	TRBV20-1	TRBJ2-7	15	TGCAGTGCTAGTCTAGGACAGGGGGCGAGCTACGAGCAGTACTTC	CSASLGQGASYEQYF
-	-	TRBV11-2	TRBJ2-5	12	TGTGCCAGCAGCTTAGACCAGGGCACCCAGTACTTC	CASSLDQGTQYF
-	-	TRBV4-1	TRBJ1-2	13	TGCGCCAGCAGCCTCCTGGACGTCGGAGGCTACACCTTC	CASSLLDVGGYTF
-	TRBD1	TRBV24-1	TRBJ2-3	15	TGTGCCACCAGTGATCCAGGGGGTGTCACAGATACGCAGTATTTT	CATSDPGGVTDTQYF
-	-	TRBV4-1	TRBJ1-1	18	TGCGCCAGCAGCCAATTTCACCTAGGGCTGGGAGGGGGCACTGAAGCTTTCTTT	CASSQFHLGLGGGTEAFF
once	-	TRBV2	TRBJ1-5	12	TGTGCCAGCCGAGGGATCAATCAGCCCCAGCATTTT	CASRGINQPQHF
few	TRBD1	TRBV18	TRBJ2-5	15	TGTGCCAGCTCACCAACACAGGGGGCTTCAGAGACCCAGTACTTC	CASSPTQGASETQYF
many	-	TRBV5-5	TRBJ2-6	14	TGTGCCAGCAGGAACCTTTCTGGGGCCAACGTCCTGACTTTC	CASRNLSGANVLTF
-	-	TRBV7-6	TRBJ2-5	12	TGTGCCAGCAGTTCAGCCCAAGAGACCCAGTACTTC	CASSSAQETQYF